Included here is one TCR beta chain sequence, with context. This sample was included in a study of control samples from healthy donors and cancer patients. Sequencing was performed with immunoSEQ multiplex PCR; in TCRdb, only in-frame clones are kept and a portion is missing. The sample consists of roughly 76,000 clones, around 94% of them appearing once. The sequencing input was blood. This clonotype originated in a woman aged 18-29 years in good health.

This CDR3 reads CASSPRGVYGYTF. DNA for the CDR3: TGTGCCAGCAGTCCCAGGGGAGTCTATGGCTACACCTTC. This chain connects TRBV27 to TRBJ1-2; D may be TRBD1 (6 bases). The CDR3 is made up of 13 amino acids. Trimming pared 5 bases from V and 4 bases from J, leaving 11 bases between. Per the germline V gene, CDR1 is MNHEY and CDR2 is SMNVEV (reference sequence).